Listed here are 9 T cell receptor beta chains from one sample, sequenced in a study of beta chain features in type 1 diabetes. All of the isolated RNA was reverse transcribed, so expressed TCRB transcripts were sequenced. Sequenced by immunoSEQ multiplex PCR; TCRdb stores in-frame clones only, minus some. The repertoire holds nearly 350,000 clones, with approximately 8.2% as singletons. Material for sequencing was central memory CD4+ T cells from blood. The receptor set was obtained from a woman between 18 and 29 years old in good health.

This chain uses TRBV11-2 with TRBJ2-7, with TRBD2 matching over 8 bases. CDR1 is SGHAT, CDR2 FQNNGV, per germline. There are 13 residues in the CDR3. Germline trimming cut 4 bases from V and 4 bases from J; bases unmatched to any gene: 3. The CDR3 loop reads CASSYLAGYEQYF. The CDR3 region has the DNA TGTGCCAGCAGCTACTTAGCGGGGTACGAGCAGTACTTC.

This sequence joins TRBV18 and TRBJ1-2; no firm D call. The V end lost 4 bases, the J end lost 2 bases, and 11 bases lay between the germline ends. The CDR3 length is 14 residues. Germline loops: CDR1 KGHSH, CDR2 LQKENI. CDR3 protein: CASSQDGYNYGYTF. CDR3 sequence (DNA): TGTGCCAGCTCACAGGACGGTTACAACTATGGCTACACCTTC.

This clone occurred many times. The chain links TRBV6-5 to TRBJ2-4, with a tentative D call TRBD1 (6 bases). This CDR3 is built from 15 residues. The V gene's germline CDR1 is MNHEY and CDR2 SVGAGI. V lost 6 bases and J lost 0, with 12 bases in between. DNA of the CDR3: TGTGCCAGCAGCACACAGGGTACAGCCAAAAACATTCAGTACTTC. This gives the protein CASSTQGTAKNIQYF.

This clone was observed at least ten times. The chain has TRBV25-1 and TRBJ2-1, with 9 positions matching TRBD2. The CDR3 length is 14 residues. Germline trimming cut 3 bases from V and 5 bases from J; bases unmatched to any gene: 2. Germline V lookup: CDR1 MGHDK, CDR2 SYGVNS. The DNA for the CDR3 is TGTGCCAGCAGTGATAGCGGGAGACACAATGAGCAGTTCTTC. Translating gives CASSDSGRHNEQFF.

In its sample, this clone was seen many times. Other nucleotide sequences from this sample produce the same CDR3. V and J are TRBV4-3 and TRBJ2-1; possible D gene TRBD2, 6 bases. Germline V lookup: CDR1 LGHNA, CDR2 YSLEER. CDR3 length: 16 residues. V dropped 0 bases and J dropped 0 bases, with 9 bases sitting between them. The CDR3 protein is CASSQDWRDSYNEQFF. The CDR3 DNA is TGCGCCAGCAGCCAAGATTGGCGGGACTCCTACAATGAGCAGTTCTTC.

This clone was counted a few times. V is TRBV7-9 and J is TRBJ2-5; weak D call: TRBD2 (5 bases). The CDR3 is made up of 15 amino acids. The germline V and J ends were trimmed by 5 bases and 1 base, with 14 bases remaining between them. The germline V gene encodes CDR1 SEHNR and CDR2 FQNEAQ (reference sequence). Written as DNA, the CDR3 is TGTGCCAGCAGCCCGGGGTCCTTGCTCCAAGAGACCCAGTACTTC. It yields the protein CASSPGSLLQETQYF.

This clone was seen more than once but under ten times. The chain has TRBV19 and TRBJ1-2; D unresolved. The CDR3 extends over 12 amino acids. Germline V gene lookup returns CDR1 LNHDA and CDR2 SQIVND (reference sequence). With 5 bases removed from V and 7 bases from J, the gap between germline ends came to 11 bases. The CDR3 here is CASSSRQGGYTF. Here the CDR3 DNA reads TGTGCCAGTAGTTCCCGTCAAGGTGGCTACACCTTC.

The table lists this clone with a few counts. The V and J genes are TRBV5-6 and TRBJ2-1; a weak D match, TRBD1 (5 bases). The germline CDR1 and CDR2 sequences are SGHDT and YYEEEE. The germline V and J ends were trimmed by 7 bases and 4 bases, with 15 bases remaining between them. The CDR3 covers 14 residues. This CDR3 is CASLRKGVYNEQFF. The CDR3, as DNA: TGTGCCAGCCTGCGGAAAGGGGTGTACAATGAGCAGTTCTTC.

In its sample, this clone was seen a few times. The chain couples TRBV28 to TRBJ2-5; 8 nucleotides match TRBD2. The CDR3 runs 19 residues. Germline loops: CDR1 MDHEN, CDR2 SYDVKM. Germline trimming cut 1 base from V and 5 bases from J; bases unmatched to any gene: 18. The CDR3 DNA is TGTGCCAGCAGTTTATTGGCCGGGGGCAGCGGGGGCTTCGGGGAGACCCAGTACTTC. Its protein is CASSLLAGGSGGFGETQYF.